The 21 T cell receptor beta chains reported below all come from one sample, sequenced in a study of blood T cell repertoires in COVID-19. Assay used: immunoSEQ multiplex PCR; TCRdb lists only in-frame clones, some missing. The table records fewer than 250,000 clones, roughly 90% of them present only once. What was sequenced was peripheral blood. These receptors were collected from a woman in her 50s with acute or convalescent COVID-19.

CDR3 loop: CASSLELATDTQYF. The CDR3 DNA reads as TGTGCCAGCAGCTTGGAACTAGCCACAGATACGCAGTATTTT. This rearrangement joins TRBV5-4 to TRBJ2-3; TRBD2 might be the D (6 bases). The CDR3 covers 14 residues. Germline loops: CDR1 SGHNT, CDR2 YYREEE (reference sequence). V shed 0 bases and J shed 2 bases, with 7 bases lying between them.

V is TRBV24-1 and J is TRBJ2-2, with TRBD2 matching over 8 bases. Germline-derived CDR1 and CDR2 are KGHDR and SFDVKD. This CDR3 spans 16 amino acids. The ends lost 6 bases at V and 2 bases at J; junction bases unmatched: 7. The CDR3 is CATSPAGASNTGELFF. Written as DNA, the CDR3 is TGTGCCACCAGTCCAGCGGGGGCCTCTAACACCGGGGAGCTGTTTTTT.

The V and J genes are TRBV7-9 and TRBJ2-7; 9 bases are a match to TRBD2. V lost 4 bases to trimming and J lost 6 bases; unmatched junction nucleotides: 10. The CDR3 is 15 amino acids. CDR1 is SEHNR and CDR2 is FQNEAQ in the germline V gene (reference sequence). The CDR3 here is CASSWQGGRAGEQYF. CDR3 coding DNA: TGTGCCAGCAGCTGGCAGGGCGGGAGGGCCGGCGAGCAGTACTTC.

The V gene is TRBV6-5, the J gene TRBJ2-4, with no clear D. This CDR3 has 16 residues. Germline V gives CDR1 MNHEY, CDR2 SVGAGI. V was trimmed by 1 base and J by 1 base, leaving 11 bases between them. CDR3 sequence (DNA): TGTGCCAGCAGTTACTTGGCGGCAAGTGCCAAAAACATTCAGTACTTC. It specifies CASSYLAASAKNIQYF.

The CDR3 here is CASSSPTRTRMEQYF. CDR3 coding DNA: TGTGCCAGCAGTTCCCCGACTAGAACGAGGATGGAGCAGTACTTC. This chain links TRBV27 with TRBJ2-7; a weak D match, TRBD2 (6 bases). The CDR3 is 15 amino acids. The germline V and J ends were trimmed by 4 bases and 7 bases, with 20 bases remaining between them. In germline, CDR1 is MNHEY, CDR2 SMNVEV (reference sequence).

CDR3 in amino acids: CASSVAGWTYNEQFF. CDR3 nucleotide sequence: TGTGCCAGCAGCGTAGCGGGGTGGACCTACAATGAGCAGTTCTTC. V and J are TRBV9 and TRBJ2-1, with D possibly matching TRBD2 (5 bases). There are 15 residues in the CDR3. The V end lost 0 bases, the J end lost 2 bases, and 9 bases lay between the germline ends. CDR1 and CDR2 (germline): SGDLS, YYNGEE. Full variable domain (rest looked up from reference TRBV9 and TRBJ2-1): DSGVTQTPKHLITATGQRVTLRCSPRSGDLSVYWYQQSLDQGLQFLIQYYNGEERAKGNILERFSAQQFPDLHSELNLSSLELGDSALYFCASSVAGWTYNEQFFGPGTRLTVL.

The chain couples TRBV9 to TRBJ2-3; D is uncertain. Per the germline V gene, CDR1 is SGDLS and CDR2 is YYNGEE. V lost 3 bases and J 0 bases, leaving 11 bases between the germline ends. The CDR3 is 15 residues long. CDR3 nucleotides: TGTGCCAGCAGCGGCCCGAGCGAGAGCACAGATACGCAGTATTTT. Protein sequence: CASSGPSESTDTQYF.

This chain links TRBV14 with TRBJ1-2, with D unresolved. The CDR3 covers 13 residues. Germline V gives CDR1 SGHDN, CDR2 FVKESK. Trimming took 2 bases from V and 4 from J, leaving 8 bases between them. CDR3 protein: CASSQTQTYGYTF. The CDR3 region has the DNA TGTGCCAGCAGCCAAACACAGACCTATGGCTACACCTTC.

The rearrangement joins TRBV5-4 to TRBJ1-2; the D gene is possibly TRBD1 (6 bases). The CDR3 covers 14 residues. In germline, CDR1 is SGHNT, CDR2 YYREEE (reference sequence). V lost 1 base and J lost 2, with 9 bases in between. In nucleotides, the CDR3 is TGTGCCAGCAGCTTGACAGGGATGAACTATGGCTACACCTTC. Protein sequence: CASSLTGMNYGYTF.

V usage is TRBV28 and J usage is TRBJ1-2, with D perhaps TRBD1 (6 bases). The CDR3 length is 13 residues. Germline CDR1 reads MDHEN; CDR2 reads SYDVKM. V gave up 5 bases and J gave up 8 bases, with 15 bases separating them. The CDR3 protein is CASSVTRGSGYTF. CDR3 sequence (DNA): TGTGCCAGCAGTGTAACCAGGGGTTCCGGCTACACCTTC.

J is TRBJ1-2 and V is TRBV14; tentative D call: TRBD1 (5 bases). V lost 3 bases to trimming and J lost 4 bases, with 9 bases between them. Germline V gives CDR1 SGHDN, CDR2 FVKESK. The CDR3 has 13 amino acids. Here the CDR3 reads CASSQTVSYGYTF. The CDR3 bases are TGTGCCAGCAGCCAGACAGTTTCCTATGGCTACACCTTC.

CDR3 nucleotide sequence: TGTGCCAGCTTCAGAAACTATGGCTACACCTTC. Protein: CASFRNYGYTF. The chain uses TRBV6-5 and TRBJ1-2; D gene unclear. Germline V gene data show CDR1 as MNHEY and CDR2 as SVGAGI. Trimming took off 8 bases at V and 2 bases at J, with 6 bases between the two ends. The CDR3 spans 11 residues.

The chain is built from TRBV5-5 and TRBJ2-3; 8 bases map to TRBD1. Germline-derived CDR1 and CDR2 are SGHKS and YYEKEE (reference sequence). The CDR3 length is 14 residues. After removal of 4 bases from V and 5 bases from J, the junction contained 6 bases not matched to a gene. CDR3 coding DNA: TGTGCCAGCAGCCTGACAGGGGACGGAGATACGCAGTATTTT. Encoded protein: CASSLTGDGDTQYF. Full variable domain (missing parts from reference TRBV5-5 and TRBJ2-3): DAGVTQSPTHLIKTRGQQVTLRCSPISGHKSVSWYQQVLGQGPQFIFQYYEKEERGRGNFPDRFSARQFPNYSSELNVNALLLGDSALYLCASSLTGDGDTQYFGPGTRLTVL.

This chain joins TRBV19 and TRBJ2-1, with D possibly matching TRBD2 (6 bases). The CDR3 length is 15 residues. CDR1 is LNHDA and CDR2 is SQIVND in the germline V gene (reference sequence). V was clipped by 4 bases and J by 9 bases, with 19 bases between them. The CDR3 DNA follows: TGTGCCAGTAGTAAGGAGAGCGGGCTGTTCAGTGAGCAGTTCTTC. Protein: CASSKESGLFSEQFF.

This clone turned up a few times. The genes are TRBV27 and TRBJ2-7; D might be TRBD1 (6 bases). Germline V gives CDR1 MNHEY, CDR2 SMNVEV (reference sequence). The germline V and J ends were trimmed by 7 bases and 2 bases, with 12 bases remaining between them. The CDR3 is 13 residues long. In DNA, the CDR3 is TGTGCCAGCAAGAACCAGGGGACCTACGAGCAGTACTTC. This gives the protein CASKNQGTYEQYF.

The gene calls are TRBV9 and TRBJ2-1, with TRBD1 as a possible D gene (6 bases). Trimming pared 7 bases from V and 0 bases from J, leaving 11 bases between. This CDR3 comprises 14 residues. CDR1 and CDR2 (germline): SGDLS, YYNGEE. The CDR3 loop is CASSRGSSYNEQFF. As DNA, the CDR3 is TGTGCCAGCTCCAGGGGAAGCTCCTACAATGAGCAGTTCTTC.

This chain links TRBV18 with TRBJ1-4; TRBD1 might be the D (6 bases). Germline assignment: CDR1 KGHSH and CDR2 LQKENI. V lost 4 bases and J 5 bases, leaving 11 bases between the germline ends. This CDR3 spans 14 amino acids. The CDR3 DNA sequence: TGTGCCAGCTCACAAGGACAGTTAAATGAAAAACTGTTTTTT. This gives the protein CASSQGQLNEKLFF.

In nucleotides, the CDR3 is TGTGCCAGCTCATCTGGACAGGCCCCTTTACTCACTGAAGCTTTCTTT. Protein: CASSSGQAPLLTEAFF. The chain carries TRBV18 and TRBJ1-1; 7 bases match TRBD1. V shed 5 bases and J 4 bases; nucleotides not matched to a gene: 13. CDR1 is KGHSH and CDR2 is LQKENI in the germline V gene. CDR3 length equals 16 residues.

The chain employs TRBV6-5 and TRBJ2-2, with no clear D. Trimming stripped 2 bases from V and 5 bases from J, with 9 bases between. The CDR3 has 14 residues. The V gene's germline CDR1 is MNHEY and CDR2 SVGAGI. This CDR3 is CASSYGRGTGELFF. The CDR3 nucleotides are TGTGCCAGCAGTTACGGGCGTGGAACCGGGGAGCTGTTTTTT.

This rearrangement joins TRBV24-1 to TRBJ2-1; D might be TRBD2 (6 bases). The CDR3 spans 13 residues. Trimming took off 9 bases at V and 0 bases at J, with 8 bases between the two ends. Germline V gene data show CDR1 as KGHDR and CDR2 as SFDVKD. CDR3 loop: CATGRSSYNEQFF. The CDR3 DNA sequence: TGTGCCACCGGGAGGAGCTCCTACAATGAGCAGTTCTTC.

The rearrangement uses TRBV6-2 or TRBV6-3 and TRBJ2-7; TRBD1 matches 9 bases. The CDR3 length is 17 residues. V lost 3 bases, J lost 2 bases, and 11 bases stayed unmatched. Germline V gene lookup returns CDR1 MNHEY and CDR2 SVGEGT. The CDR3 DNA reads TGTGCCAGCAGTTATCTAACAGGGGGCGCACACCCCTACGAGCAGTACTTC. Translated, it gives CASSYLTGGAHPYEQYF.